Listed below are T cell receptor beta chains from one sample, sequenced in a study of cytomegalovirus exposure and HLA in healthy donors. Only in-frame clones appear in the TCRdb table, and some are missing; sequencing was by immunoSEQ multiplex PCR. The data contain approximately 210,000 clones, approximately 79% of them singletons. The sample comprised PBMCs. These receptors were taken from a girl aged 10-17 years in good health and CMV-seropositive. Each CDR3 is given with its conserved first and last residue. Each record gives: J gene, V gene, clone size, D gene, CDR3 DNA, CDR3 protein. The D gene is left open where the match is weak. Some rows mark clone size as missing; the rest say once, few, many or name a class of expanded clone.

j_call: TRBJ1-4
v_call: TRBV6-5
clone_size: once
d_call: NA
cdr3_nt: TGTGCCAGCAGTTACTGGGGGGGTCCGCTGTTTTTT
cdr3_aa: CASSYWGGPLFF

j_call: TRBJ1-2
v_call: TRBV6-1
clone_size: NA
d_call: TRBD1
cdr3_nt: TGTGCCAGCAGTGAAAGGACAGGGGGCGCATATGGCTACACCTTC
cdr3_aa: CASSERTGGAYGYTF

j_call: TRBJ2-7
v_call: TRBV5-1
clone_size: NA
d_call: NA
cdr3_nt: TGCGCCAGCGGATACAATATCAGGGACGAGCAGTACTTC
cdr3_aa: CASGYNIRDEQYF

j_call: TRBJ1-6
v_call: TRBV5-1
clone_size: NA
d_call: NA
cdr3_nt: TGCGCCAGCAGCTTGGGAACTAATAATTCACCCCTCCACTTT
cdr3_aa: CASSLGTNNSPLHF

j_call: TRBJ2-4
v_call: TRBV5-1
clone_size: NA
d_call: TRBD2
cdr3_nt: TGCGCCAGCAGCTTGGATCGGGGGGTAGCCAAAAACATTCAGTACTTC
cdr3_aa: CASSLDRGVAKNIQYF

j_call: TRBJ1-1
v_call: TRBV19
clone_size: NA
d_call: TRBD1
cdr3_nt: TGTGCCAGTAGCTCTTTCCTCCGGGACAGGGGGAGTCACACTGAAGCTTTCTTT
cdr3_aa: CASSSFLRDRGSHTEAFF

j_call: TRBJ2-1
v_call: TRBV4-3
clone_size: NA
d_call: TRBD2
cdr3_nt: TGCGCCAGCAGCCAGAGGGGAGCGGGGGGCTCCTACAATGAGCAGTTCTTC
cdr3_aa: CASSQRGAGGSYNEQFF

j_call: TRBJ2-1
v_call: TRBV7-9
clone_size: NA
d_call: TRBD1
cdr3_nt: TGTGCCAGCAGGGTGACAGGGGGCGCCTACAATGAGCAGTTCTTC
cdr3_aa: CASRVTGGAYNEQFF

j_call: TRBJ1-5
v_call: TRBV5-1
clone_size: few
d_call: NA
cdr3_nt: TGCGCCAGCAGCTTGGATTGGGGGGGCAATCAGCCCCAGCATTTT
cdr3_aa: CASSLDWGGNQPQHF

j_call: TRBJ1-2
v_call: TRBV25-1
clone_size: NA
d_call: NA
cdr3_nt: TGTGCCAGCAGTGAATTGTGGTCCGACACTAACTATGGCTACACCTTC
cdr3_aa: CASSELWSDTNYGYTF

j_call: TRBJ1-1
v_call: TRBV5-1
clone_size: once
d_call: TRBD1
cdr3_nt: TGCGCCAGCAGCGTACAGGGGGACACTGAAGCTTTCTTT
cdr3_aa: CASSVQGDTEAFF

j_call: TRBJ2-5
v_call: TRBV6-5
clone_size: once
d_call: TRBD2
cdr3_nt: TGTGCCAGCAGTCCCCTCGGTCGGGGGGGGGAGACCCAGTACTTC
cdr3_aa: CASSPLGRGGETQYF

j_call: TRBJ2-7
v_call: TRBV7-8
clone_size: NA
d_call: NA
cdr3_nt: TGTGCCAGCAGCCCTATTACCTACGAGCAGTACTTC
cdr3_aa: CASSPITYEQYF

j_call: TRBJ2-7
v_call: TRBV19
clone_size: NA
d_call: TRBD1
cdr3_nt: TGTGCCAGTAGTACTACAGGGGGCTCGTACGAGCAGTACTTC
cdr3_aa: CASSTTGGSYEQYF

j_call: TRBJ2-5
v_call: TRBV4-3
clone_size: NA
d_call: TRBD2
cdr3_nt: TGCGCCAGCAGCCCTACCGGGACTAGCGGTTTCGAGACCCAGTACTTC
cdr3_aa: CASSPTGTSGFETQYF

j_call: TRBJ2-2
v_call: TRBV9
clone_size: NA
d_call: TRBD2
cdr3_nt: TGTGCCAGCAGCGCGGGGGGCGGGGAGCTGTTTTTT
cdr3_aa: CASSAGGGELFF

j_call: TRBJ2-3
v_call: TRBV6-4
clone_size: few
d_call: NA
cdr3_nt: TGTGCCAGCAGCCCGGGGACAAGCACAGATACGCAGTATTTT
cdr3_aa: CASSPGTSTDTQYF

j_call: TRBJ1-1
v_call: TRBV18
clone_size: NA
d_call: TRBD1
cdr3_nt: TGTGCCAGCTCACCAAAAATGAGGACAGGGTTGGACACTGAAGCTTTCTTT
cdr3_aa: CASSPKMRTGLDTEAFF

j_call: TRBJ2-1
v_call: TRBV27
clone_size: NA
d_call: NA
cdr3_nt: TGTGCCAGCAGTTCCGGGGGCGGGGGAGGCTACAATGAGCAGTTCTTC
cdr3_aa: CASSSGGGGGYNEQFF

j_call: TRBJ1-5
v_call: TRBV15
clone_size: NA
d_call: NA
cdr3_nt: TGTGCCACCAGCAGAGATCCACAGTCTAGCAATCAGCCCCAGCATTTT
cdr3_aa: CATSRDPQSSNQPQHF

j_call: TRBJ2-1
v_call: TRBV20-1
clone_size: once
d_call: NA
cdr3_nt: TGCAGTGCTACTTACAATGAGCAGTTCTTC
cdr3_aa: CSATYNEQFF

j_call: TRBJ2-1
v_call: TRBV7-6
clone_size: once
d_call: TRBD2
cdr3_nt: TGTGCCAGCAGCCAGCCCCCCCCGACTAGCGGGGCGTACAATGAGCAGTTCTTC
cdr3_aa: CASSQPPPTSGAYNEQFF

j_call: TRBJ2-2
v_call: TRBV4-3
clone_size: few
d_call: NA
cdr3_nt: TGCGCCAGCAGACAGGGGACTGACTTGAACACCGGGGAGCTGTTTTTT
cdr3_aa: CASRQGTDLNTGELFF

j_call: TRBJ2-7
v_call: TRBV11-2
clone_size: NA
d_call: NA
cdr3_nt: TGTGCCAGCAGCGGAGCAGGGGCCTCCTACGAGCAGTACTTC
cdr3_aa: CASSGAGASYEQYF

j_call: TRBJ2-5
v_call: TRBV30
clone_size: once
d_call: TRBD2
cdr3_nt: TGTGCCTGGAGTGCAACAGGGACTAGCGGGGGATCAAAAGAGACCCAGTACTTC
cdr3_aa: CAWSATGTSGGSKETQYF

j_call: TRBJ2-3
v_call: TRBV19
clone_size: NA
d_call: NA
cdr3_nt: TGTGCCAGTAGTGAGCAGGGGACAGATACGCAGTATTTT
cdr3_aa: CASSEQGTDTQYF

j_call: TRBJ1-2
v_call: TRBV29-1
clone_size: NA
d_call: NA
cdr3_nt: TGCAGCGCCCGGCGGGGGGAGGGCGGCTACACCTTC
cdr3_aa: CSARRGEGGYTF

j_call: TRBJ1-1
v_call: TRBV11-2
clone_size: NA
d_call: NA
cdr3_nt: TGTGCCAGCAGGTACCAGGGGTTGGCCTACACTGAAGCTTTCTTT
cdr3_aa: CASRYQGLAYTEAFF

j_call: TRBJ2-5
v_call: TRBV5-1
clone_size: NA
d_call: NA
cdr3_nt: TGCGCCAGCAGCTTGGGCTCAGGAAGGGGGGAGACCCAGTACTTC
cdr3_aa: CASSLGSGRGETQYF

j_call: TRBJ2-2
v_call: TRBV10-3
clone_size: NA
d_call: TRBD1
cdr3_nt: TGTGCCATCAGTGCAGGACAGGGTTATAACGGGGAGCTGTTTTTT
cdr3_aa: CAISAGQGYNGELFF

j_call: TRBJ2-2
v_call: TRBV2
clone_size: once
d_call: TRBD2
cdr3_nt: TGTGCCAGCAGGACTAGCGGGGGCAACACCGGGGAGCTGTTTTTT
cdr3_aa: CASRTSGGNTGELFF

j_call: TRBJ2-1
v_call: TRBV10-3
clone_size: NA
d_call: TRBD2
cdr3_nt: TGTGCCATCAGTGAGTCGGGACTAGCGGGGGGCAGTGAGCAGTTCTTC
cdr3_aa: CAISESGLAGGSEQFF